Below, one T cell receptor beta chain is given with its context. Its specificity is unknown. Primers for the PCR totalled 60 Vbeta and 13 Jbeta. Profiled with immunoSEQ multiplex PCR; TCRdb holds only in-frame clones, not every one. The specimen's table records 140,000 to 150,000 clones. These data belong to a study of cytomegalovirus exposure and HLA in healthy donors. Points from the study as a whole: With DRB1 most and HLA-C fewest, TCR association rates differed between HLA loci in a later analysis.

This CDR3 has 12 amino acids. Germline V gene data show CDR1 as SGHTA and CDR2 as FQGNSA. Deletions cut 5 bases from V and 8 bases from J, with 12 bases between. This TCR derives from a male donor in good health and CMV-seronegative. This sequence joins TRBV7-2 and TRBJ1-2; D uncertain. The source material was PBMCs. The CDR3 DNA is TGTGCCAGCAGCCTAGAGGCGGGGGGCTACACCTTC. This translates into CASSLEAGGYTF.